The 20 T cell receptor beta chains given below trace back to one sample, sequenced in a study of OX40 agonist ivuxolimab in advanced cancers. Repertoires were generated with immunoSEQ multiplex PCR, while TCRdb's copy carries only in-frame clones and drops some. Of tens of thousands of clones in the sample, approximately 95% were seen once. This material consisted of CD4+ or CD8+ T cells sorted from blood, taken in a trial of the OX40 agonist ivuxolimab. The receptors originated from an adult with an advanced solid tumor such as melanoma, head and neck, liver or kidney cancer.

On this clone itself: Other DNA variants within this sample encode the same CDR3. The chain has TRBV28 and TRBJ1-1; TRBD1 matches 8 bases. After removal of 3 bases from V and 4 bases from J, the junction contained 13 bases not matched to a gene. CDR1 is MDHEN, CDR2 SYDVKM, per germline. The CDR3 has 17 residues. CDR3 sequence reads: CASSLIRAGGASTEAFF. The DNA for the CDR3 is TGTGCCAGCAGTTTGATCCGAGCAGGGGGCGCAAGCACTGAAGCTTTCTTT. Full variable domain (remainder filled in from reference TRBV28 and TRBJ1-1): DVKVTQSSRYLVKRTGEKVFLECVQDMDHENMFWYRQDPGLGLRLIYFSYDVKMKEKGDIPEGYSVSREKKERFSLILESASTNQTSMYLCASSLIRAGGASTEAFFGQGTRLTVV.

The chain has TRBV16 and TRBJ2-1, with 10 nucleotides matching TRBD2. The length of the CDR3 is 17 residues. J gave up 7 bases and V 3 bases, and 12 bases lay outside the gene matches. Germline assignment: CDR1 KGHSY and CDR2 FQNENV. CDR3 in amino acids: CASSQVLAGVARNEQFF. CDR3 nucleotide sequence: TGTGCCAGCAGCCAGGTCCTAGCGGGAGTCGCGAGGAATGAGCAGTTCTTC.

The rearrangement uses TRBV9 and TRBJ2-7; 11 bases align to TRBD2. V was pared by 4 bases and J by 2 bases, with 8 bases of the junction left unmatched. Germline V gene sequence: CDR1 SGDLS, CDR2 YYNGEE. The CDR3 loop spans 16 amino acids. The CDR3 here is CASSILAGGPTYEQYF. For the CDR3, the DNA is TGTGCCAGCAGCATATTAGCGGGAGGGCCTACCTACGAGCAGTACTTC.

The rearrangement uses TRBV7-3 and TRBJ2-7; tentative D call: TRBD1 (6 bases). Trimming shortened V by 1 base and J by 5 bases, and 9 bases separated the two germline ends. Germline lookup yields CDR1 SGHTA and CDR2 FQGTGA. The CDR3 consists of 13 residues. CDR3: CASSLIGGNEQYF. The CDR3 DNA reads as TGTGCCAGCAGCTTAATAGGGGGTAACGAGCAGTACTTC.

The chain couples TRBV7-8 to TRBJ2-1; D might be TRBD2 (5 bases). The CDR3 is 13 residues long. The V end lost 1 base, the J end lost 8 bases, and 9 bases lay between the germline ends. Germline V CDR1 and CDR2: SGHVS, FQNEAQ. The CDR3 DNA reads TGTGCCAGCAGCTTAGAGGTGGGAGATGAGCAGTTCTTC. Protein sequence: CASSLEVGDEQFF.

The CDR3 DNA follows: TGTGCCAGCAGTTTTTCGACAGACTATGGCTACACCTTC. It codes for CASSFSTDYGYTF. The chain couples TRBV27 to TRBJ1-2, with a tentative D call TRBD1 (5 bases). V lost 3 bases to trimming and J lost 3 bases, with 8 bases between them. Germline V gene lookup returns CDR1 MNHEY and CDR2 SMNVEV (reference sequence). CDR3 length equals 13 residues.

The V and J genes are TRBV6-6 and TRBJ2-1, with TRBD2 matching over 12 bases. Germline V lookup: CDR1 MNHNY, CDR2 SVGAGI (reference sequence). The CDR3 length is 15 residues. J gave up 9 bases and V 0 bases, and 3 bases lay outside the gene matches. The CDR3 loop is CASSYSASGRVEQFF. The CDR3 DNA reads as TGTGCCAGCAGTTACTCGGCTAGCGGGAGGGTTGAGCAGTTCTTC.

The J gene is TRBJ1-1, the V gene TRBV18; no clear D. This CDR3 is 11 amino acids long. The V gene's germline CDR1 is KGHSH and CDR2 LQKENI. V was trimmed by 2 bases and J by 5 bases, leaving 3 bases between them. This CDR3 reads CASSPGTEAFF. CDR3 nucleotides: TGTGCCAGCTCACCAGGGACTGAAGCTTTCTTT.

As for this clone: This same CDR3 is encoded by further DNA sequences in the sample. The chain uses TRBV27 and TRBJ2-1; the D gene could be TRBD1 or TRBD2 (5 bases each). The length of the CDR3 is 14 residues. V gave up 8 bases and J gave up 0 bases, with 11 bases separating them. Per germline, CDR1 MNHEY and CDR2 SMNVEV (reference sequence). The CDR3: CASSPGSSYNEQFF. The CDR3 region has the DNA TGTGCCAGCTCCCCAGGGAGCTCCTACAATGAGCAGTTCTTC.

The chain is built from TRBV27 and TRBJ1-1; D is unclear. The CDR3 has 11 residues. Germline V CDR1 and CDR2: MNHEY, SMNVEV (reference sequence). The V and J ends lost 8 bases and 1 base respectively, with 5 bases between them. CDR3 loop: CASSGNTEAFF. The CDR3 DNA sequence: TGTGCCAGCTCAGGGAACACTGAAGCTTTCTTT.

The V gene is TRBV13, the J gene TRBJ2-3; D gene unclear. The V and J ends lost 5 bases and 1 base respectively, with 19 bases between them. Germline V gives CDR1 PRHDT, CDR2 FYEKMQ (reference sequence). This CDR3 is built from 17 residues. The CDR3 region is CASSPPRGGRGTDTQYF. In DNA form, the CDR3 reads TGTGCCAGCAGCCCCCCTCGAGGCGGACGAGGCACAGATACGCAGTATTTT.

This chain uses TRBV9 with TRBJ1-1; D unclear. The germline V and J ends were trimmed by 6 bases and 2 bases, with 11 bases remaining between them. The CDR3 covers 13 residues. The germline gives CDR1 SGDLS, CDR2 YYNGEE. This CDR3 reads CASNSGVNTEAFF. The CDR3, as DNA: TGTGCCAGCAACAGCGGGGTTAACACTGAAGCTTTCTTT.

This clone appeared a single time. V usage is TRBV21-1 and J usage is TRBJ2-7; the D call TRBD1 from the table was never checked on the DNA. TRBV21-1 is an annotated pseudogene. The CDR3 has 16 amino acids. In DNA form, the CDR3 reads TGTGCCAGCAGACGAAGTGGGACAGGGATGTCCTACGAGCAGTACTTC. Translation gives CASRRSGTGMSYEQYF.

Here the CDR3 DNA reads TGCGCCAGCAGCCAAGATCGACAGACCTTCGATGGCTACACCTTC. Translated, it gives CASSQDRQTFDGYTF. The rearrangement joins TRBV4-3 to TRBJ1-2, with D perhaps matching TRBD1 (5 bases). The CDR3 extends over 15 amino acids. V lost 0 bases, J lost 6 bases, and 14 bases lay in between. Looked up from germline, CDR1 is LGHNA and CDR2 is YSLEER.

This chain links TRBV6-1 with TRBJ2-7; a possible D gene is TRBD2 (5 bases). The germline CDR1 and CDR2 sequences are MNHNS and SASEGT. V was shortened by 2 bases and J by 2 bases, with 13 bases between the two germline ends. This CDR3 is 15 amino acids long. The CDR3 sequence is CASSESGLPTYEQYF. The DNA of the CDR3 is TGTGCCAGCAGTGAAAGCGGCTTACCCACCTACGAGCAGTACTTC.

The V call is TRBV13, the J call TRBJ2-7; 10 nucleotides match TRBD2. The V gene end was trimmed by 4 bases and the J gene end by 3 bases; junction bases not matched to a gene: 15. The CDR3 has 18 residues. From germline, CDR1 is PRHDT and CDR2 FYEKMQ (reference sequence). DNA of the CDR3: TGTGCCAGCAGCTCGCGTCCAGGTAGCGGGAGGTTCGGCTACGAGCAGTACTTC. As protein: CASSSRPGSGRFGYEQYF.

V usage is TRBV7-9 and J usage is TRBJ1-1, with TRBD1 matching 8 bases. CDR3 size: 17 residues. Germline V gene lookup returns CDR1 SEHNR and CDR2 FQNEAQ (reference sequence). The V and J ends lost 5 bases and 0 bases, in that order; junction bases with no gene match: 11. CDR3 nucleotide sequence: TGTGCCAGCAGCCCCGGACAGGGTGAATACATGAACACTGAAGCTTTCTTT. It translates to CASSPGQGEYMNTEAFF.

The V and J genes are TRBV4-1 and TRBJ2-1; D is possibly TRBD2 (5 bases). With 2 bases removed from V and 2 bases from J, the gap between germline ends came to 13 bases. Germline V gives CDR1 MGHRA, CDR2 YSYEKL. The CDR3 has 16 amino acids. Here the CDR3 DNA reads TGCGCCAGCAGCCAACACCCCCCGGGGACCTACAATGAGCAGTTCTTC. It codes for CASSQHPPGTYNEQFF.

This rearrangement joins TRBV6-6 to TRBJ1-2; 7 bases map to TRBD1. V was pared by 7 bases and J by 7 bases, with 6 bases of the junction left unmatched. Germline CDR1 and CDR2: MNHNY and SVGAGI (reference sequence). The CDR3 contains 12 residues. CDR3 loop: CASTPQGSGYTF. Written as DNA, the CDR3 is TGTGCCAGCACTCCACAGGGGTCTGGCTACACCTTC.

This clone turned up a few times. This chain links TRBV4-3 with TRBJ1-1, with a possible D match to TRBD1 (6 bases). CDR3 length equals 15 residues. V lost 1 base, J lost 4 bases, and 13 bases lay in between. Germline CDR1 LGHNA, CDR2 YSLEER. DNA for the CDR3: TGCGCCAGCAGCCAAGGTACAGGGTTTGGCACTGAAGCTTTCTTT. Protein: CASSQGTGFGTEAFF.